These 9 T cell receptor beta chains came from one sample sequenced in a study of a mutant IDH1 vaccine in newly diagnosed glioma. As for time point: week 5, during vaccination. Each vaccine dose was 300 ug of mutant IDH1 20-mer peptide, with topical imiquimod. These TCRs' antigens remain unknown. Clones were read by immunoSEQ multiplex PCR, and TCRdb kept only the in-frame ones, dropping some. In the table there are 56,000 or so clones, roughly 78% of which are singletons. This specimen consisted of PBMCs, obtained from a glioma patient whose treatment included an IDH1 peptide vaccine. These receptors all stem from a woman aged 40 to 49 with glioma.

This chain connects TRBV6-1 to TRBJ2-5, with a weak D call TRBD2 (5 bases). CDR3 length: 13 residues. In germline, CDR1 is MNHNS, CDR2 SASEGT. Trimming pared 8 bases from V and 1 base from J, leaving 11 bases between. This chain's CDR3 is CASQRRAQETQYF. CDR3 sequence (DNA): TGTGCCAGCCAACGGCGGGCCCAAGAGACCCAGTACTTC.

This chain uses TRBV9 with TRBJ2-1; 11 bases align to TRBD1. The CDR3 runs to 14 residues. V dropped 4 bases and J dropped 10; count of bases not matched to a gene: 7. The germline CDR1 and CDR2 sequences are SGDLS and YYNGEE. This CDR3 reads CASSPRDRGYEQFF. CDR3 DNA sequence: TGTGCCAGCAGCCCCCGGGACAGGGGGTACGAGCAGTTCTTC.

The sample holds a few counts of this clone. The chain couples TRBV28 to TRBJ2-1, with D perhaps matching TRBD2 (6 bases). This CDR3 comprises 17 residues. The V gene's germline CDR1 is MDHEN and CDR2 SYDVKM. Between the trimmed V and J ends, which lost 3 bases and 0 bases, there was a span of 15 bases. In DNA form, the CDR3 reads TGTGCCAGCAGTTTGGGAGGAGTTTACAGCTCCTACAATGAGCAGTTCTTC. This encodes CASSLGGVYSSYNEQFF.

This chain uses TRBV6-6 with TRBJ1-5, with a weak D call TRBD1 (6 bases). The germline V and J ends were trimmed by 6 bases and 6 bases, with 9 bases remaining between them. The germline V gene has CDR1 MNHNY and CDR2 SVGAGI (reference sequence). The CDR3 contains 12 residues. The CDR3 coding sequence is TGTGCCAGCAGCAAACAGGGTCAGCCCCAGCATTTT. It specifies CASSKQGQPQHF.

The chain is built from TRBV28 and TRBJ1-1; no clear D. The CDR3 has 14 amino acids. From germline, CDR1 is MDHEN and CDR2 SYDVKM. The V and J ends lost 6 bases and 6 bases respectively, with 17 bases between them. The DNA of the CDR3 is TGTGCCAGCAGGAGGATGTTACAAAACGCTGAAGCTTTCTTT. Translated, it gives CASRRMLQNAEAFF.

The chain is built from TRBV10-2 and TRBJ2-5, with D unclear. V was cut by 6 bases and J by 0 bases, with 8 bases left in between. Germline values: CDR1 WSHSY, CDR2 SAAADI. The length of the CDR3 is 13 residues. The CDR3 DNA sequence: TGCGCCAGCAGGGACGGGTACCAAGAGACCCAGTACTTC. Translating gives CASRDGYQETQYF.

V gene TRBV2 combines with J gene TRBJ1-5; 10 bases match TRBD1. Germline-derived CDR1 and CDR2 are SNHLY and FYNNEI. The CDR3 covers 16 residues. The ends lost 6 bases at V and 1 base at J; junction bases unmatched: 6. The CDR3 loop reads CASRDRGSMSNQPQHF. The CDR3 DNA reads TGTGCCAGCAGGGACAGGGGGTCTATGAGCAATCAGCCCCAGCATTTT.

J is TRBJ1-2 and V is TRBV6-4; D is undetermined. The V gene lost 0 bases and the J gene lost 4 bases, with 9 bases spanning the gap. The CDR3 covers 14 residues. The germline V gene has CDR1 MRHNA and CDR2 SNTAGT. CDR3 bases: TGTGCCAGCAGTGACTCGCCAGACGTCTATGGCTACACCTTC. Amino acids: CASSDSPDVYGYTF.

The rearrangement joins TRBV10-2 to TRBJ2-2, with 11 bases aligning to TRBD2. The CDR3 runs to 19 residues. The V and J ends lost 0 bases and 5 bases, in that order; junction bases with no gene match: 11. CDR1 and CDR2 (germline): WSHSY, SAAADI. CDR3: CASSESGGVLAGVTGELFF. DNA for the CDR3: TGCGCCAGCAGTGAGTCGGGAGGTGTACTAGCGGGGGTAACCGGGGAGCTGTTTTTT.